This T cell receptor beta chain appears in the sequencing data of a study of Ad26.COV2.S vaccination and SARS-CoV-2 variants. At the level of the study: Each vaccinee took Ad26.COV2.S intramuscularly, once or twice 56 days apart.

This CDR3 is built from 12 residues. Trimming stripped 3 bases from V and 3 bases from J, with 5 bases between. Germline V gene lookup returns CDR1 MDHEN and CDR2 SYDVKM. The method was immunoSEQ multiplex PCR; TCRdb's version includes in-frame clones alone and lacks a portion of them. There are approximately 300,000 clones in the sample; 85% occur only once, and 2% to 2.5% lies in the top ten. Treatment given: around 19 received Ad26.COV2.S at low or high dose, single or two shots; a few received placebo; per-sample allocation not given. Following the first vaccine or placebo injection, samples were taken on day 63. The shot given was an Ad26 vector that makes Wuhan-strain SARS-CoV-2 spike.

Sequenced here: peripheral blood, sampled in a trial of Ad26.COV2.S vaccine versus placebo. This rearrangement joins TRBV28 to TRBJ1-2; no firm D call. The sequence derives from a person aged 18-65 years who received the Ad26.COV2.S COVID-19 vaccine or a placebo. The CDR3, as DNA: TGTGCCAGCAGTTTCACGGACTATGGCTACACCTTC. Its protein product is CASSFTDYGYTF.